The sample holds one count of the clone carrying this TCR beta chain. No antigen is known for it. Time point defined: blood 2 weeks post-SBRT. Treatment reported: 15 Gy SBRT to primary tumor, nephrectomy 4 weeks later. Serial blood draws occurred at baseline and 2 and 4 weeks post-SBRT. The table came from immunoSEQ multiplex PCR; TCRdb's copy has only in-frame clones and leaves some out. Seen here are more than 150,000 clones, 87% observed once, and the top ten hold 10% to 15%. The data stem from a study of radiation and T cells in renal cell carcinoma. Looking at the study overall: Nephrectomy followed 15 Gy stereotactic body radiation by 4 weeks.

Study conclusions and caveats: Top tumor clonotypes rose in blood 2 weeks post-radiation, then contracted. No pretreatment tumor biopsies were available for baseline clonotypes.

Trimming took 5 bases from V and 8 from J, leaving 18 bases between them. CDR1 is LNHDA, CDR2 SQIVND, per germline (reference sequence). The CDR3 extends over 15 amino acids. The source is a woman aged 45-59 years with renal cell carcinoma. This chain links TRBV19 with TRBJ1-4; D possibly corresponds to TRBD1 (5 bases). The sample consisted of blood, taken from a patient whose treatment included radiotherapy and nephrectomy. The CDR3 is CASSPMTVGSEKLFF. The CDR3 DNA is TGTGCCAGTAGTCCTATGACAGTAGGGTCAGAAAAACTGTTTTTT.